One sample yielded the 13 T cell receptor beta chains listed below, sequenced in a study of blood T cell repertoires in COVID-19. Some clones are missing from TCRdb's copy, which holds only in-frame ones; the method was immunoSEQ multiplex PCR. Of 150,000 to 200,000 clones listed, about 86% were seen once; the top ten hold under 3%. Sequences were obtained from peripheral blood. Receptors were obtained from a human donor with acute or convalescent COVID-19. The donor label of this sample is uncertain.

The V gene is TRBV29-1, the J gene TRBJ2-1; 10 bases line up with TRBD2. Germline V gives CDR1 SQVTM, CDR2 ANQGSEA. The junction had 16 bases not matched to a gene; V was cut back by 7 bases and J by 7 bases. The CDR3 totals 16 residues. Here the CDR3 DNA reads TGCAGCGCCAAGGGCCCCCAAGCGGGGGGGCGAAATGAGCAGTTCTTC. Translating gives CSAKGPQAGGRNEQFF.

The table lists this clone with a count of one. CDR3 bases: TGCAGCGTTCGGTCTCAAGAGACCCAGTACTTC. As protein: CSVRSQETQYF. The chain employs TRBV29-1 and TRBJ2-5; no firm D call. The germline V gene encodes CDR1 SQVTM and CDR2 ANQGSEA. The CDR3 contains 11 residues. V dropped 5 bases and J dropped 2 bases, with 6 bases sitting between them.

The J gene is TRBJ2-2, the V gene TRBV10-3; 7 bases match TRBD1. The CDR3 totals 14 residues. The germline CDR1 and CDR2 sequences are ENHRY and SYGVKD. The trim removed 7 bases at V and 3 bases at J, leaving 5 bases unmatched. The CDR3 protein is CAITPGQDTGELFF. In nucleotides, the CDR3 is TGTGCCATCACCCCCGGACAGGACACCGGGGAGCTGTTTTTT.

This clone was seen a single time. This chain uses TRBV7-2 with TRBJ2-1; a weak D match, TRBD1 (6 bases). This CDR3 comprises 13 residues. The germline CDR1 and CDR2 sequences are SGHTA and FQGNSA. Trimming shortened V by 2 bases and J by 6 bases, and 8 bases separated the two germline ends. CDR3 loop: CASSLQQGNEQFF. DNA for the CDR3: TGTGCCAGCAGCTTACAACAGGGCAATGAGCAGTTCTTC.

The chain has TRBV6-5 and TRBJ1-1; 8 nucleotides align to TRBD1. The trim removed 6 bases at V and 7 bases at J, leaving 10 bases unmatched. There are 14 residues in the CDR3. Germline V gene lookup returns CDR1 MNHEY and CDR2 SVGAGI. CDR3 DNA sequence: TGTGCCAGCAGCCCGACAGGGGCGGCGGGTGAAGCTTTCTTT. This encodes CASSPTGAAGEAFF.

This clone was observed once. The CDR3 coding sequence is TGTGCCAGCAGTCCGCCCTACCCGATACAGGGGGCAAATGGAAACACCATATATTTT. Translation: CASSPPYPIQGANGNTIYF. The rearrangement uses TRBV28 and TRBJ1-3; 9 bases fit TRBD1. The CDR3 loop spans 19 amino acids. V dropped 5 bases and J dropped 3; count of bases not matched to a gene: 17. Per the germline V gene, CDR1 is MDHEN and CDR2 is SYDVKM.

This rearrangement joins TRBV5-6 to TRBJ2-3; the D is unclear. Germline V gene data show CDR1 as SGHDT and CDR2 as YYEEEE. Trimming took off 4 bases at V and 0 bases at J, with 12 bases between the two ends. CDR3 length: 15 amino acids. The CDR3 reads CASSPTAGSTDTQYF. In DNA, the CDR3 is TGTGCCAGCAGCCCCACGGCAGGCAGCACAGATACGCAGTATTTT.

The genes are TRBV5-1 and TRBJ1-1; 7 positions agree with TRBD1. Trimming cost V 5 bases and J 11 bases; bases outside gene matches: 9. This CDR3 contains 12 residues. Germline CDR1 reads SGHRS; CDR2 reads YFSETQ. The CDR3 DNA reads TGCGCCAGCAGGAGACAGGGCCGTAGTGCTTTCTTT. Translated: CASRRQGRSAFF.

This chain connects TRBV7-2 to TRBJ1-5, with D unresolved. The germline gives CDR1 SGHTA, CDR2 FQGNSA. The ends were cut back, 3 bases at V and 2 bases at J, with 11 bases in the middle. This CDR3 has 15 amino acids. In DNA, the CDR3 is TGTGCCAGCAGCTTCGGCGGGTTTGGCAATCAGCCCCAGCATTTT. Amino acids: CASSFGGFGNQPQHF.

CDR3 protein: CASSIGGREETQYF. The CDR3 region has the DNA TGTGCCAGTAGTATAGGGGGCCGGGAGGAGACCCAGTACTTC. The chain joins TRBV19 to TRBJ2-5, with D maybe TRBD2 (6 bases). Germline CDR1 and CDR2: LNHDA and SQIVND (reference sequence). Deletions cut 1 base from V and 5 bases from J, with 11 bases between. CDR3 length: 14 amino acids.

The chain links TRBV6-1 to TRBJ2-3, with TRBD1 matching over 8 bases. Germline-derived CDR1 and CDR2 are MNHNS and SASEGT. V gave up 7 bases and J gave up 6 bases; unmatched junction bases: 6. The CDR3 sequence is 13 residues long. CDR3 coding DNA: TGTGCCAGCACCCAGGGGGCCACGGATACGCAGTATTTT. It encodes CASTQGATDTQYF.

This chain joins TRBV9 and TRBJ2-6, with a tentative D call TRBD2 (5 bases). V dropped 3 bases and J dropped 1 base, with 8 bases sitting between them. The CDR3 loop spans 15 amino acids. Germline loops: CDR1 SGDLS, CDR2 YYNGEE. The CDR3 region is CASSGERSGANVLTF. CDR3 DNA: TGTGCCAGCAGCGGAGAGCGGTCTGGGGCCAACGTCCTGACTTTC.

This chain uses TRBV6-6 with TRBJ2-3; 10 nucleotides agree with TRBD1. Germline trimming cut 8 bases from V and 2 bases from J; bases unmatched to any gene: 7. Germline assignment: CDR1 MNHNY and CDR2 SVGAGI (reference sequence). The CDR3 consists of 15 residues. The CDR3 protein is CASLLRQGATDTQYF. CDR3 bases: TGTGCCAGCCTCTTACGACAGGGGGCCACAGATACGCAGTATTTT.